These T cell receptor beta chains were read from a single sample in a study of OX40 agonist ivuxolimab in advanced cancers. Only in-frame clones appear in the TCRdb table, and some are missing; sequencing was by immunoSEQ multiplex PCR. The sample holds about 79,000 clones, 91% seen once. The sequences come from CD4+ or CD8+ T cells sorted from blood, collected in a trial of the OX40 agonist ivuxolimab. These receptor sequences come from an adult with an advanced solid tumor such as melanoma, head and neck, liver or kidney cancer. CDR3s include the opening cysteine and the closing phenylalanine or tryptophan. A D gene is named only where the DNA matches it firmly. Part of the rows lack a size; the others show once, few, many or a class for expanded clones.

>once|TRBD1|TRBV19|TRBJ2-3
CASSPGTGRNTDTQYF
TGTGCCAGTAGTCCCGGGACAGGGCGCAACACAGATACGCAGTATTTT
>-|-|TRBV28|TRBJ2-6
CASRDSGANVLTF
TGTGCCAGCAGGGACTCTGGGGCCAACGTCCTGACTTTC
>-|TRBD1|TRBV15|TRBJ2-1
CATAKQGLFPEQFF
TGTGCCACGGCTAAACAGGGGCTCTTTCCTGAGCAGTTCTTC
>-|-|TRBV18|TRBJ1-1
CASSPREGHMNTEAFF
TGTGCCAGCTCACCAAGGGAGGGGCATATGAACACTGAAGCTTTCTTT
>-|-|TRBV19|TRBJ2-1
CASRRLVRGSYNEQFF
TGTGCCAGTAGGAGACTAGTGAGAGGCTCCTACAATGAGCAGTTCTTC
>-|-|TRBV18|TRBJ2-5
CASSQQREETQYF
TGTGCCAGCTCACAGCAGAGGGAGGAGACCCAGTACTTC
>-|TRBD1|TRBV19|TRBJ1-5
CASSMKDRGVSNQPQHF
TGTGCCAGTAGTATGAAGGACAGGGGGGTTAGCAATCAGCCCCAGCATTTT
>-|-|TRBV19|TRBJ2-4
CASSISGLAKNIQYF
TGTGCCAGTAGTATATCAGGGTTGGCCAAAAACATTCAGTACTTC
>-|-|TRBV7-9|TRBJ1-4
CASSDKGRVNEKLFF
TGTGCCAGCAGCGACAAAGGGAGGGTCAACGAAAAACTGTTTTTT
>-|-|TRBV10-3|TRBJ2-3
CAISESWDTQYF
TGTGCCATCAGTGAGTCGTGGGATACGCAGTATTTT
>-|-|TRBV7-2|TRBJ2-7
CASSRFKGEQYF
TGTGCCAGCAGTCGGTTTAAGGGCGAGCAGTACTTC
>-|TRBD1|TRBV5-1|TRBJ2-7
CASSLIPGQLSSYEQYF
TGCGCCAGCAGCCTGATACCGGGACAGCTATCCTCCTACGAGCAGTACTTC
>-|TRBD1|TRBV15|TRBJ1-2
CATSRENRGDGYTF
TGTGCCACCAGCAGAGAGAACAGGGGAGATGGCTACACCTTC
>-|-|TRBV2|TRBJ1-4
CASSEALEKLFF
TGTGCCAGCAGTGAAGCGTTGGAAAAACTGTTTTTT
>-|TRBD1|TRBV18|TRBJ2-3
CASRDAGTASTDTQYF
TGTGCCAGTCGCGATGCCGGGACAGCTAGCACAGATACGCAGTATTTT
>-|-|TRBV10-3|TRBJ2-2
CAISWDNGELFF
TGTGCCATCAGTTGGGACAACGGGGAGCTGTTTTTT
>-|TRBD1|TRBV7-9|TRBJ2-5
CASSPAGTGAVETQYF
TGTGCCAGCAGCCCGGCGGGGACAGGGGCAGTAGAGACCCAGTACTTC
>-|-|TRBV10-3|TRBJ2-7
CAIRQGVTDEQYF
TGTGCCATCAGGCAAGGGGTCACGGACGAGCAGTACTTC
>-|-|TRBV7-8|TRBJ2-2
CASSLVWVRNTGELFF
TGTGCCAGCAGCTTAGTTTGGGTGAGGAACACCGGGGAGCTGTTTTTT
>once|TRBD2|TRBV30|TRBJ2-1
CACLLSGRHYNEQFF
TGTGCCTGCCTCCTCTCCGGGAGGCACTACAATGAGCAGTTCTTC
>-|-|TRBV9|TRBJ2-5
CASGDFGTRGETQYF
TGTGCCAGCGGTGATTTCGGGACAAGAGGAGAGACCCAGTACTTC
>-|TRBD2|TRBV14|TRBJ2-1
CASSLSSGPYNEQFF
TGTGCCAGCAGCCTCTCTAGCGGACCTTACAATGAGCAGTTCTTC